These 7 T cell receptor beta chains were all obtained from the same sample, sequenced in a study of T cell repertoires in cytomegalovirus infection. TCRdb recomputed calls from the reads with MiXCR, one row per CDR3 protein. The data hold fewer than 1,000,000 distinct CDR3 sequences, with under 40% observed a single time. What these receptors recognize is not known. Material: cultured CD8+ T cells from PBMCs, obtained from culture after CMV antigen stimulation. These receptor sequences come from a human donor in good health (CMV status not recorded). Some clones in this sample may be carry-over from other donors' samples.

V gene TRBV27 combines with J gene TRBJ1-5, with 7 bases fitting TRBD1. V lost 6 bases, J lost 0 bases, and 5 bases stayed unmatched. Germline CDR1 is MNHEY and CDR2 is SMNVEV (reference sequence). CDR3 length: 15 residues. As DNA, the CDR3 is TGTGCCAGCAGATCCAGGGGGGATAGCAATCAGCCCCAGCATTTT. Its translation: CASRSRGDSNQPQHF.

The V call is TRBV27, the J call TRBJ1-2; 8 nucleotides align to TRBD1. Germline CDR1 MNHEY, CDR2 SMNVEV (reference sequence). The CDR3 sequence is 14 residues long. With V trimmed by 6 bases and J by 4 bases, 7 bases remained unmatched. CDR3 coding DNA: TGTGCCAGCAGCTTCGGGACAGGTCTCTATGGCTACACCTTC. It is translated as CASSFGTGLYGYTF.

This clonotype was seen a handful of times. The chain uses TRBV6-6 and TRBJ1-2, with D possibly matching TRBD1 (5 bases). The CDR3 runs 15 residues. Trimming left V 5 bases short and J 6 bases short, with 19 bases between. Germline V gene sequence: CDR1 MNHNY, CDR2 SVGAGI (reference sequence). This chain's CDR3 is CASSDGDSIWDGYTF. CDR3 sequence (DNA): TGTGCCAGCAGTGACGGGGACTCCATCTGGGATGGCTACACCTTC.

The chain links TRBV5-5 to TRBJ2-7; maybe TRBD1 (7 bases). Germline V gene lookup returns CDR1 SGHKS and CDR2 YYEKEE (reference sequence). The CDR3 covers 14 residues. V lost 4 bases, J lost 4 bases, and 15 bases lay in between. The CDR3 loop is CASSLSTGRYEQYF. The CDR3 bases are TGTGCCAGCAGCCTATCGACAGGGAGGTACGAGCAGTACTTC.

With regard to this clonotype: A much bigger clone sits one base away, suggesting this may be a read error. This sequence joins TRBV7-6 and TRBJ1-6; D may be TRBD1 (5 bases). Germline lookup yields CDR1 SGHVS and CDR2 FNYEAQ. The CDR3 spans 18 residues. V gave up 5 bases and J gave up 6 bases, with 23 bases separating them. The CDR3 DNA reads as TGTGCCAGCAGCCAGAGGCGGCCCGGGGCCTACTTTAATTCACCCCTCCACTTT. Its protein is CASSQRRPGAYFNSPLHF.

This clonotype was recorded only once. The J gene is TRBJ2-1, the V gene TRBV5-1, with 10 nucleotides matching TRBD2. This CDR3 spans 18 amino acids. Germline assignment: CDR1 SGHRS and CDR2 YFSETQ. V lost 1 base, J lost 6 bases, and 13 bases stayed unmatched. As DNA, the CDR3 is TGCGCCAGCAGCTTGAGGGCTAGCGGGGGAGCTGGGGGCAATGAGCAGTTCTTC. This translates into CASSLRASGGAGGNEQFF.

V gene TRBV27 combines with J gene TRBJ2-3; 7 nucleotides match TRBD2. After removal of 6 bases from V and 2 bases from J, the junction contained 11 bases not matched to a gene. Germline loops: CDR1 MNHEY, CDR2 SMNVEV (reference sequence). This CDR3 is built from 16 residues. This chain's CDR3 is CASSPLADLFTDTQYF. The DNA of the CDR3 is TGTGCCAGCAGCCCCCTAGCGGACCTTTTCACAGATACGCAGTATTTT.